This T cell receptor (beta chain) was documented in a study of technical replicates of blood from a handful of donors. Using immunoSEQ multiplex PCR, the repertoire was profiled, and TCRdb retains in-frame clones only, with some absent. The sample lists over 55,000 clones; around 97% were seen once. CDR1 and CDR2 (germline): MNHNS, SASEGT. This CDR3 comprises 15 residues. V gave up 2 bases and J gave up 5 bases; unmatched junction bases: 5. The specimen was T cells isolated from PBMCs. The J gene is TRBJ2-1, the V gene TRBV6-1; 8 nucleotides align to TRBD1. The TCR was taken from a human donor in good health. In nucleotides, the CDR3 is TGTGCCAGCAGTGAAAGACAGGGGAGCCACAATGAGCAGTTCTTC. Translated, it gives CASSERQGSHNEQFF.